This TCR beta chain is drawn from a study of blood T cell repertoires in COVID-19. Study-wide context: Researchers got acute and convalescent COVID-19 samples from the United States, Italy and Spain. Sources were T cells, B-cell-depleted T cells, or PBMCs; the material itself was cDNA or gDNA.

Under the authors' procedure: Estimated nucleated cell counts came from reference gene primer amplification. Sequenced by immunoSEQ multiplex PCR; TCRdb stores in-frame clones only, minus some. V, J and clone size were drawn from that table, and D and trimming were deduced from the DNA. In the table there are some 380,000 clones, about 87% of which are singletons. Germline V gene data show CDR1 as SEHNR and CDR2 as FQNEAQ (reference sequence). The CDR3 extends over 13 amino acids. The V end lost 2 bases, the J end lost 3 bases, and 7 bases lay between the germline ends. This receptor was obtained from a man aged 25 to 45 who had recovered from COVID-19. Sequencing was performed on PBMCs or T cells enriched from blood (not recorded which). The V and J genes are TRBV7-9 and TRBJ1-1, with D uncertain. The CDR3 nucleotides read TGTGCCAGCAGCTTACGACAAGACACTGAAGCTTTCTTT. It specifies CASSLRQDTEAFF. Complete variable domain (other parts from reference TRBV7-9 and TRBJ1-1): DTGVSQNPRHKITKRGQNVTFRCDPISEHNRLYWYRQTLGQGPEFLTYFQNEAQLEKSRLLSDRFSAERPKGSFSTLEIQRTEQGDSAMYLCASSLRQDTEAFFGQGTRLTVV.